This TCR beta chain was recovered during a study of tumor-infiltrating lymphocytes in primary liver carcinoma. Study background: All patients, whether men or women, fell within 30 to 69 years of age. Study-level findings and limits: Blood had a significantly lower top-250-clone fraction than tumors did (p = 0.039).

CDR1 SGHAT and CDR2 FQNNGV come from the germline V gene. CDR3 length: 13 residues. About this clonotype: Its matching antigen is unknown. The junction departs from germline at one end; a sequencing error may be responsible.

Joint extraction of RNA and DNA used roughly 19-31 mg of bulk tissue that was unsorted. Surgical resection was the treatment these patients received for primary liver carcinoma. Total RNA (about 500 ng) served as template for TCR beta cDNA synthesis primed by a constant-region primer. Libraries covering TCR beta were generated through three nested multiplex PCR rounds (using a slightly modified ARM-PCR). The opening two PCR rounds, 10 cycles each, paired TRBV1-TRBV30 forward primers with a C-beta reverse primer. In TCRdb, the multiplex PCR reads were re-called with MiXCR into one record per CDR3 protein. The data show tens of thousands of distinct CDR3 sequences, with over 70% seen just once and about an eighth held by the top ten.

The sequence came from a woman aged 55 to 70 with primary liver carcinoma and hepatitis B virus infection. The gene calls are TRBV11-2 and TRBJ2-3; D ambiguous. Input material: liver tumor tissue from sampling region 4. The subset here: tumor region T4, right-lateral pole. The CDR3 spells CAISLLVTDTQNF. The CDR3, as DNA: TGTGCCATCAGCCTCCTCGTCACAGATACGCAGAATTTT.